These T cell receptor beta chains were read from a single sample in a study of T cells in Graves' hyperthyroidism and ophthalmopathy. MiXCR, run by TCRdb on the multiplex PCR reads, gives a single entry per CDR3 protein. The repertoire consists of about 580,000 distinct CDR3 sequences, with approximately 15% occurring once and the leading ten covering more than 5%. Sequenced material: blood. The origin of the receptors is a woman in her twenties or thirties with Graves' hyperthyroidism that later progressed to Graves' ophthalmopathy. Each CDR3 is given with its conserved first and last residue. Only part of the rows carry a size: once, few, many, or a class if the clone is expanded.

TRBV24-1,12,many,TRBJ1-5,CATSDLAQPQHF
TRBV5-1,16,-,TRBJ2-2,CASSLAGGPGTGELFF
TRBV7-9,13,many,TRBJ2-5,CASSRAVQETQYF
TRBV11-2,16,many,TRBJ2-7,CASSPTTSGALYEQYF
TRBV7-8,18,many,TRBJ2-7,CASSPIQGGEVPTYEQYF
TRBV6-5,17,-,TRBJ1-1,CASSYSPGGGRGTEAFF
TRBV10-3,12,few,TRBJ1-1,CASLGQGNEAFF
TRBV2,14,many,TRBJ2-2,CASSGQGNTGELFF
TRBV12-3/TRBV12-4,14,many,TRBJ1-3,CASSLQISGNTIYF
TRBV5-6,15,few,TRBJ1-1,CASSTPRGLGTEAFF
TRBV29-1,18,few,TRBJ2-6,CSVEDPRAALSGANVLTF
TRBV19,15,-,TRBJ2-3,CASSIFPGITDTQYF
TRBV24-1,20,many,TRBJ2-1,CATSEGRRLAGVSPYNEQFF
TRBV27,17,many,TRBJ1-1,CASSFLSGGGSNTEAFF
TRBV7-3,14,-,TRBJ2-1,CASRLAATYNEQSF
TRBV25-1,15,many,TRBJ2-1,CASTLGAGWRNEQFF
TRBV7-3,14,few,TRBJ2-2,CASSRLLNTGELFF
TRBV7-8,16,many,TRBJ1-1,CASSLARRPVNTEAFF
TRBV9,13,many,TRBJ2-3,CASSGDGGGTQYF
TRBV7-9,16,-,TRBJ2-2,CASSLLLDMNTGELFF
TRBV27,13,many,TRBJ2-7,CASMVWGSYEQYF
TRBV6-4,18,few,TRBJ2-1,CASSESFFVGVPYNEQFF
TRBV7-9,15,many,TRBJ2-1,CASSLARQGVDEQFF
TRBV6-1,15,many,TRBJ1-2,CASSDKGPRVGGYTF
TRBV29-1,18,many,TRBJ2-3,CSVETNPDRGESTDTQYF
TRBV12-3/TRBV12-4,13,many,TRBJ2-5,CATGTGARETQYF
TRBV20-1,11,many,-,CSAKRQPAQYF
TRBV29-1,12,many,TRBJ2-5,CSLGQGQETQYF
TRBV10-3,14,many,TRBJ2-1,CATTHGAQGYEQFF
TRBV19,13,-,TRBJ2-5,CAIKDSNQETQYF
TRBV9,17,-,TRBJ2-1,CASSPYPRGSSYNEQFF
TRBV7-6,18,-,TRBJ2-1,CASSPHAGRGRGYNEQFF
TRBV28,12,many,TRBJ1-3,CASSLPSQADHF
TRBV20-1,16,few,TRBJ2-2,CSARDPRNLNTGELFF
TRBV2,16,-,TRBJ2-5,CVSSPGLAGVGETQYF
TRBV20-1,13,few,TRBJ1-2,CSARDDRDYGYTF
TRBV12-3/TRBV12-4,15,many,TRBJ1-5,CASSFWEIGNQPQHF
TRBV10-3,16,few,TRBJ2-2,CAISPPQGVNTGELFF
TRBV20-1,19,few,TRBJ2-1,CSARGGGSSGINSYNEQFF
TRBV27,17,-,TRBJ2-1,CASSLLAESFSYNEQFF
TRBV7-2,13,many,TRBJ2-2,CASRMVGVGELFF
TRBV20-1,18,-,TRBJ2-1,CIPPPTSGSLSSHNEQFF
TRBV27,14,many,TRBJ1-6,CASSLLDRGSPLHF
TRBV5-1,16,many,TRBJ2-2,CASSLTGTRNTGELFF
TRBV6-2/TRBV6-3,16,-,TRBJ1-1,CASSPLTGDLYTEAFF
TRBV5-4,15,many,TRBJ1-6,CASGFGTGLNSPLHF
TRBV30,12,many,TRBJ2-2,CAWSGVPGELFF
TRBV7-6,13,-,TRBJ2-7,CASSHTAGNEQYF
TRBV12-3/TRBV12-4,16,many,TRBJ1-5,CASSFWAGVGIQPQHF
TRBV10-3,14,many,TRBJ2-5,CAISERGQGETQYF
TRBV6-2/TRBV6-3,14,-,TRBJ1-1,CASRETGANTEAFF
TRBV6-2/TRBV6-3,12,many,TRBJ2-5,CASSYGLETQYF
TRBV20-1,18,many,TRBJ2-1,CSARDPRTSGRAYNEQFF
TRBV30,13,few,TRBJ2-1,CAWSVGRIDEQFF
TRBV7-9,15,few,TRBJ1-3,CASSRTGEVGNTIYF
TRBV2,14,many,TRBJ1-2,CASSERGSGYGYTF
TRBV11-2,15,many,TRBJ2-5,CASSSLQGAQETQYF
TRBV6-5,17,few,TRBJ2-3,CASSYSIGAGPGDTQYF
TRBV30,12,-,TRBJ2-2,CACLAATGELFF
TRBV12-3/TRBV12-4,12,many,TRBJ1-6,CASSRLGSPLHF